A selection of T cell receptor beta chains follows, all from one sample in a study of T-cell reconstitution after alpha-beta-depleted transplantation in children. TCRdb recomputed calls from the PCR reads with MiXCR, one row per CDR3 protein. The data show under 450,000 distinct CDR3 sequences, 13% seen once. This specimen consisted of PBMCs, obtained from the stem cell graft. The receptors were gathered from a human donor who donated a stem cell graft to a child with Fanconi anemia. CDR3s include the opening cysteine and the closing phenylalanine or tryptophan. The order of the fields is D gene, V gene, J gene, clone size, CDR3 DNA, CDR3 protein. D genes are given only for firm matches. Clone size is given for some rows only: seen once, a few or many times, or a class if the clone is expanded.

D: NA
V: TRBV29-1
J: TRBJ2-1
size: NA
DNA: TGCAGCGTTCGGAGTTTGGCGGGGAGAACCAATGAGCAGTTCTTC
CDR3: CSVRSLAGRTNEQFF

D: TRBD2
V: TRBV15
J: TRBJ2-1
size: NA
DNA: TGTGCCACCAGCAGGGGACTAGCTAGCAATGAGCAGTTCTTC
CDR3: CATSRGLASNEQFF

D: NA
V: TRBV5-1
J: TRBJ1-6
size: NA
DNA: TGCGCCAGCAGCCCTCAACAGGGTTTGAATTCACCCCTCCACTTT
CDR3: CASSPQQGLNSPLHF

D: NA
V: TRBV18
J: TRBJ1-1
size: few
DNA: TGTGCCAGCAGCCCTAACCCGGGGGAGCCTGAAGCTTTCTTT
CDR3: CASSPNPGEPEAFF

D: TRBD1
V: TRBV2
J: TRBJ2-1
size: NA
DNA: TGTGCCAGCAGTAACCCGGGACAGGGGGCCGATGAGCAGTTCTTC
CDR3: CASSNPGQGADEQFF

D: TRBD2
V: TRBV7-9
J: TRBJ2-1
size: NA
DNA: TGTGCCAGCAGCTTTTTAGCGGGAGGGAATGAGCAGTTCTTC
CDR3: CASSFLAGGNEQFF

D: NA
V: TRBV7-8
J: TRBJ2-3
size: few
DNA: TGTGCCAGCAGCTTAATCCAGGGCAGGGGCATTCCCCTTACGCAGTATTTT
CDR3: CASSLIQGRGIPLTQYF

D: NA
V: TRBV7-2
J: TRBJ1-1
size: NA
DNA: TGTGCCAGCAGCTTCCTCGGGGCGCTTAAACGAACTGAAGCTTTCTTT
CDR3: CASSFLGALKRTEAFF

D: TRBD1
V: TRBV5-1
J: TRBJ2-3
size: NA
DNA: TGCGCCAGCAGCTTGGCGACGACAGGGACAGATACGCAGTATTTT
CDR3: CASSLATTGTDTQYF

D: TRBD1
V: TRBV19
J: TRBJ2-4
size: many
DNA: TGTGCCACCAAGGGAATACAGGGGATACAAAACATTCAGTACTTC
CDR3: CATKGIQGIQNIQYF

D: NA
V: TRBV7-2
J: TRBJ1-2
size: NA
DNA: TGTGCCAGCAGCTCCCCTCGGGGCTATGGCTACACCTTC
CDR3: CASSSPRGYGYTF

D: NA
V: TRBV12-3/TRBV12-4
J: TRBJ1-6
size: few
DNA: TGTGCCAGCAGTTTAGGGGCAGGCCAGAATTCACCCCTCCACTTT
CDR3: CASSLGAGQNSPLHF

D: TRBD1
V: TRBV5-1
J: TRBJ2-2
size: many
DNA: TGCGCCAGCAGCTTTACCCCCGGGACAGGGAAGACCGGGGAGCTGTTTTTT
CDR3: CASSFTPGTGKTGELFF

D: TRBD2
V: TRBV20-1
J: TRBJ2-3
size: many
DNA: TGCAGTGCTAGAGATTTACCACTAGCGGGGAAAGATACGCAGTATTTT
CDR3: CSARDLPLAGKDTQYF

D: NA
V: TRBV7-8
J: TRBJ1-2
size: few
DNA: TGTGCCAGCACCCTCGGGCCGCGTTCGGACTATGGCTACACCTTC
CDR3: CASTLGPRSDYGYTF

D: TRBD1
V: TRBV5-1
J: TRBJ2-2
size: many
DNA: TGCGCCAGCAGCTGGACAGGGGGGATCGGGGAGCTGTTTTTT
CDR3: CASSWTGGIGELFF

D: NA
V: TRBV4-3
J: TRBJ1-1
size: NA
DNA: TGCGCCAGCAGCCAAGGCGGGGGGGGGAGGAGAGCTTTCTTT
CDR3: CASSQGGGGRRAFF

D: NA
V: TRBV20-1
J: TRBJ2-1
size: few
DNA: TGCAGTGCCCGTTACCAGGGTGATGAGCAGTTCTTC
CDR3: CSARYQGDEQFF

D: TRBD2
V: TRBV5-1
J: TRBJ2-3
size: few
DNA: TGCGCCAGCAGCGAGACGATCCGCAGCGGGGGGGCCACAGATACGCAGTATTTT
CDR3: CASSETIRSGGATDTQYF

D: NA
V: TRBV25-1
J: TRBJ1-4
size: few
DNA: TGTGCCAGCAGTGAGGGACTGCGGAATGAAAAACTGTTTTTT
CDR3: CASSEGLRNEKLFF

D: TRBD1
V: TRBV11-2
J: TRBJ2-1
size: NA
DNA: TGTGCCAGCAGCTCAAACAGGGGGCGTATGGGTGGGAAGTTATTC
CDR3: CASSSNRGRMGGKLF

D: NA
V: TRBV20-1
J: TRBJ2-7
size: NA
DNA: TGCAGTGCTAGCACTGGGACAGGCGGGGGCTACGAGCAGTACTTC
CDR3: CSASTGTGGGYEQYF

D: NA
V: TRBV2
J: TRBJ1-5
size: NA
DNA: TGTGCCAGCAGTGGATATGAGGGCCATCAGCCCCAGCATTTT
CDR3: CASSGYEGHQPQHF

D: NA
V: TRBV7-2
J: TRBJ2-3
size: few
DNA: TGTGCCAGCAGCTTTTCCCAGGGGGGCCGCACAGATACGCAGTATTTT
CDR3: CASSFSQGGRTDTQYF

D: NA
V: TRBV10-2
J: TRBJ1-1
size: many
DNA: TGCGCCAGCAGTGCGGGAATGAACACTGAAGCTTTCTTT
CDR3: CASSAGMNTEAFF

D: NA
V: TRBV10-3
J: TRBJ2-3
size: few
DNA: TGTGCCATCAGTGAGTCCAACAGCCGCACAGATACGCAGTATTTT
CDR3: CAISESNSRTDTQYF

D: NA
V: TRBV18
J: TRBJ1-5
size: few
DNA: TGTGCCAGCTCACCACAGCCCCGTATCGGCGGGGGAAGCAATCAGCCCCAGCATTTT
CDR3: CASSPQPRIGGGSNQPQHF

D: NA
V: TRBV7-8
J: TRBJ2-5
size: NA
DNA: TGTGCCAGCAGCCCCGGGGGACGACGCGAAGAGACCCAGTACTTC
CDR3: CASSPGGRREETQYF

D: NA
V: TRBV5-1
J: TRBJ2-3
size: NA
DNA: TGCGCCAGCAGCTTGCCCCCGGCGGGTAGCGGCACAGATACGCAGTATTTT
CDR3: CASSLPPAGSGTDTQYF

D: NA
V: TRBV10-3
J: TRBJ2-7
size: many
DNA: TGTGCCATCACCAGGACAGAGAGCTCCTACGAGCAGTACTTC
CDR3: CAITRTESSYEQYF